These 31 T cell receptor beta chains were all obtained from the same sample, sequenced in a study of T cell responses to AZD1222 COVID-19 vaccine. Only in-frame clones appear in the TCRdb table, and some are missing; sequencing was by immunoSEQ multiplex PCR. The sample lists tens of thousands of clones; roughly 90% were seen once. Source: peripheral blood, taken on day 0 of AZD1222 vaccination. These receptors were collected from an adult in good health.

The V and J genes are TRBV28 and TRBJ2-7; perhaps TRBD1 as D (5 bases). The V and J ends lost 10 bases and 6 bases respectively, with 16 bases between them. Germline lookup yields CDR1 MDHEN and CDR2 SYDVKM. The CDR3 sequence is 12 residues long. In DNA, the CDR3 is TGTGCCATAGGTCAGGGTCCTCCCGAGCAGTACTTC. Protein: CAIGQGPPEQYF.

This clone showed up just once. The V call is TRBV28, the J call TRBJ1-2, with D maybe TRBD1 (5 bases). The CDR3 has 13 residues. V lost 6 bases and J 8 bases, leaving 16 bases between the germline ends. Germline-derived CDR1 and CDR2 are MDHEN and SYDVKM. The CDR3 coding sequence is TGTGCCAGCAGCCGGGGCGGCACGGGAGGCTACACCTTC. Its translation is CASSRGGTGGYTF.

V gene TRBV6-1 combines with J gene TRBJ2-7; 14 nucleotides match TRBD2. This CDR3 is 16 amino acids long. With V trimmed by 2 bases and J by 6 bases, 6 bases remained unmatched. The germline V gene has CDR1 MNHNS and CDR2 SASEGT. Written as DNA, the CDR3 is TGTGCCAGCAGTGAACAACCAGGACTAGCGGGAGGCGAGCAGTACTTC. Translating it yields CASSEQPGLAGGEQYF.

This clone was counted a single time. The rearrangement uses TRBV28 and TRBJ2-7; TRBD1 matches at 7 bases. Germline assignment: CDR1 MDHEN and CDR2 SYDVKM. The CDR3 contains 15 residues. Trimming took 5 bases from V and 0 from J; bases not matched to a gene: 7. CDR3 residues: CASSPGTVSSYEQYF. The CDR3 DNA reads TGTGCCAGCAGTCCCGGGACAGTTAGCTCCTACGAGCAGTACTTC. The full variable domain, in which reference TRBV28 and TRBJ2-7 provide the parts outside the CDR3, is DVKVTQSSRYLVKRTGEKVFLECVQDMDHENMFWYRQDPGLGLRLIYFSYDVKMKEKGDIPEGYSVSREKKERFSLILESASTNQTSMYLCASSPGTVSSYEQYFGPGTRLTVT.

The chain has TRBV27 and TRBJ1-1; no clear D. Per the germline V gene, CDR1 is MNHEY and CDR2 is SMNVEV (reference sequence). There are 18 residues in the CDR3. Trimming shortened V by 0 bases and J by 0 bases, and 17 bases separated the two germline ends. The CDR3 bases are TGTGCCAGCAGTTTATCGATCAGGTATAGACAAATGAACACTGAAGCTTTCTTT. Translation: CASSLSIRYRQMNTEAFF.

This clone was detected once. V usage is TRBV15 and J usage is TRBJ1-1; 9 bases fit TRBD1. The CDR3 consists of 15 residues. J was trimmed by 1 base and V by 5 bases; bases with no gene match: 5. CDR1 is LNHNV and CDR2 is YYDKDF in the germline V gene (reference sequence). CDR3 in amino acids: CATSQGQGTNTEAFF. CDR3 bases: TGTGCCACCAGCCAGGGACAGGGTACGAACACTGAAGCTTTCTTT.

The CDR3 bases are TGTGCCAGCAGCTTAGTTGGGTACAGGACTTTTGCTGAAGCTTTCTTT. Translating it yields CASSLVGYRTFAEAFF. The chain combines TRBV7-6 with TRBJ1-1, with D possibly matching TRBD1 (5 bases). The CDR3 length is 16 residues. CDR1 SGHVS and CDR2 FNYEAQ come from the germline V gene. Between the trimmed V and J ends, which lost 1 base and 6 bases, there was a span of 18 bases.

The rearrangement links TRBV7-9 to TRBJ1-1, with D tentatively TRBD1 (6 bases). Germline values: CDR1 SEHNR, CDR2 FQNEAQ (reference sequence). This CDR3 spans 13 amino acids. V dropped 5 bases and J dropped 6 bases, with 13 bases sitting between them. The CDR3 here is CASSAQGISEAFF. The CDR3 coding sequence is TGTGCCAGCAGCGCACAGGGAATTTCTGAAGCTTTCTTT.

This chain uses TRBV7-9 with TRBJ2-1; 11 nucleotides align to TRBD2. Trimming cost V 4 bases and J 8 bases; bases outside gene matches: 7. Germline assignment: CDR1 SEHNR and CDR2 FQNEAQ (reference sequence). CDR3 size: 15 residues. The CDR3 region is CASSSGLAGKDEQFF. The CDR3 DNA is TGTGCCAGCAGCTCCGGACTAGCGGGTAAGGATGAGCAGTTCTTC.

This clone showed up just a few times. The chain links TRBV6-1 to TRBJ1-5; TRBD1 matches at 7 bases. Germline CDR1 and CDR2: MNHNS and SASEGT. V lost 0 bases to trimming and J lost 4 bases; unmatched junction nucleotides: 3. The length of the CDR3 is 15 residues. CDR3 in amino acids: CASSEAGQQNQPQHF. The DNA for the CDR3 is TGTGCCAGCAGTGAAGCGGGACAGCAAAATCAGCCCCAGCATTTT.

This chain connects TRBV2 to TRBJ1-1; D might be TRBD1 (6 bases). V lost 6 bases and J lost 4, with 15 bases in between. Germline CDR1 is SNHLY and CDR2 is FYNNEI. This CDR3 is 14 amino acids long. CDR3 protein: CASSVQGWSTEAFF. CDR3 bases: TGTGCCAGCAGCGTACAGGGTTGGAGCACTGAAGCTTTCTTT. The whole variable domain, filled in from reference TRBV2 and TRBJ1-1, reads EPEVTQTPSHQVTQMGQEVILRCVPISNHLYFYWYRQILGQKVEFLVSFYNNEISEKSEIFDDQFSVERPDGSNFTLKIRSTKLEDSAMYFCASSVQGWSTEAFFGQGTRLTVV.

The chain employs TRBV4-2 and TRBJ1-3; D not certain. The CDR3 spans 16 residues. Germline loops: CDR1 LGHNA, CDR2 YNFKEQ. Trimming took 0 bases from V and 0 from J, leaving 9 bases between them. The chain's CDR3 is CASSQDPVPSGNTIYF. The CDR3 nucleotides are TGTGCCAGCAGCCAAGATCCGGTGCCCTCTGGAAACACCATATATTTT.

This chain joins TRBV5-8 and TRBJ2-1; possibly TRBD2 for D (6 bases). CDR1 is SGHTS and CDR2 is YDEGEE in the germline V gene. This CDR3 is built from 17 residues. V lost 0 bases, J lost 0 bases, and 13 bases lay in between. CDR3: CASSLVAGRSSYNEQFF. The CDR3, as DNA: TGTGCCAGCAGCTTGGTGGCGGGGCGGAGCTCCTACAATGAGCAGTTCTTC.

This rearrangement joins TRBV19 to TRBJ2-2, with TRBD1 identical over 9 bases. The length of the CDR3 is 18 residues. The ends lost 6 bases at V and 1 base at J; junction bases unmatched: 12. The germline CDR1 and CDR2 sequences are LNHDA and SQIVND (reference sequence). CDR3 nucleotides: TGTGCCAGTAGCGCGGGCCGATCGGGACAGGGGAACACCGGGGAGCTGTTTTTT. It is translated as CASSAGRSGQGNTGELFF.

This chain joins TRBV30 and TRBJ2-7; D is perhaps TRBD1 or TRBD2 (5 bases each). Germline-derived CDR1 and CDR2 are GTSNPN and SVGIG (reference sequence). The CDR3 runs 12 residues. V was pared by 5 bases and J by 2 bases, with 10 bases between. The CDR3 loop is CAWARDPYEQYF. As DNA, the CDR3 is TGTGCCTGGGCCCGGGACCCCTACGAGCAGTACTTC.

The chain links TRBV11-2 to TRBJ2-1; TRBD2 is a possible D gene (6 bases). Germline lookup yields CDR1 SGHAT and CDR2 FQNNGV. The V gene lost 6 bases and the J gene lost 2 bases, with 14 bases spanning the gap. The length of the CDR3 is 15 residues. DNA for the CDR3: TGTGCCAGCAGAGACTGGATAGCGGCCTACAATGAGCAGTTCTTC. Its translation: CASRDWIAAYNEQFF.

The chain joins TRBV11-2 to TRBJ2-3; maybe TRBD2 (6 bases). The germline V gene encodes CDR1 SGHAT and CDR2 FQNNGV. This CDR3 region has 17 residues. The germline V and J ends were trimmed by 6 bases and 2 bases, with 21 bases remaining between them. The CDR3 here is CASRPPSGLTNTDTQYF. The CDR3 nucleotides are TGTGCCAGCAGACCCCCCTCGGGACTCACTAACACAGATACGCAGTATTTT.

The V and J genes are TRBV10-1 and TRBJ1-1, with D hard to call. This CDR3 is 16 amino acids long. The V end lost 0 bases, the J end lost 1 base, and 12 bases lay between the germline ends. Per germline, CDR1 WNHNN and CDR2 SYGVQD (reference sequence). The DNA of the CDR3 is TGCGCCAGCAGTGAGTCGACGCGGGAACCGAACACTGAAGCTTTCTTT. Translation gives CASSESTREPNTEAFF.

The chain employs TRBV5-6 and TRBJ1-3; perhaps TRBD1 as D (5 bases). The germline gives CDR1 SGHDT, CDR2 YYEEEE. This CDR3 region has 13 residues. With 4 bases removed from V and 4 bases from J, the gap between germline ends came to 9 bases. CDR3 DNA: TGTGCCAGCAGCGTGCGACAGGGAAACACCATATATTTT. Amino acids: CASSVRQGNTIYF.

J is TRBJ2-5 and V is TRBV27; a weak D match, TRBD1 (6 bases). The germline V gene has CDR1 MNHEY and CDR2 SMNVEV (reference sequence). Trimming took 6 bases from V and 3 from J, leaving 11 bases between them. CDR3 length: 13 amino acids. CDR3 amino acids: CASSHRVEETQYF. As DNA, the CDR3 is TGTGCCAGCAGCCACAGGGTAGAAGAGACCCAGTACTTC.

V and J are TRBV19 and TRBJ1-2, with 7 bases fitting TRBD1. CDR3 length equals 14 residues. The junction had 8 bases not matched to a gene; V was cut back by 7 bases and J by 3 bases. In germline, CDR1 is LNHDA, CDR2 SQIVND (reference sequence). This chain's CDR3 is CASTPDRNYYGYTF. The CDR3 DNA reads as TGTGCCAGTACCCCGGACAGGAACTACTATGGCTACACCTTC.

The CDR3 nucleotides read TGTGCCACCAGCAGCCCGGGACAGATAACTCTCACTGGAAACACCATATATTTT. Translation: CATSSPGQITLTGNTIYF. The rearrangement uses TRBV28 and TRBJ1-3; 7 bases line up with TRBD1. Per germline, CDR1 MDHEN and CDR2 SYDVKM. V lost 10 bases, J lost 2 bases, and 20 bases stayed unmatched. The CDR3 sequence is 18 residues long.

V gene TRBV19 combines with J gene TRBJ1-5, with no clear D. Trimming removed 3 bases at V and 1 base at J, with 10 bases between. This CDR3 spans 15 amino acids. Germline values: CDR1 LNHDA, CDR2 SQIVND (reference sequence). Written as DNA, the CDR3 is TGTGCCAGTAGTATTTCGGGTATAAGCAATCAGCCCCAGCATTTT. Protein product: CASSISGISNQPQHF.

The chain's CDR3 is CASSFFGAGSGRGNTGELFF. CDR3 DNA: TGTGCCAGCAGTTTTTTCGGAGCTGGTAGCGGGAGGGGGAACACCGGGGAGCTGTTTTTT. The chain recombines TRBV28 with TRBJ2-2; 11 bases align to TRBD2. Trimming cost V 3 bases and J 1 base; bases outside gene matches: 13. CDR1 is MDHEN, CDR2 SYDVKM, per germline. There are 20 residues in the CDR3.

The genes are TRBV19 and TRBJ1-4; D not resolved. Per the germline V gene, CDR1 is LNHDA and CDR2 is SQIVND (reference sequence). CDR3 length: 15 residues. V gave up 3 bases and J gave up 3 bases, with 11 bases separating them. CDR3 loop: CASSMGRYSNEKLFF. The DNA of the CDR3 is TGTGCCAGTAGTATGGGGAGATACTCTAATGAAAAACTGTTTTTT.

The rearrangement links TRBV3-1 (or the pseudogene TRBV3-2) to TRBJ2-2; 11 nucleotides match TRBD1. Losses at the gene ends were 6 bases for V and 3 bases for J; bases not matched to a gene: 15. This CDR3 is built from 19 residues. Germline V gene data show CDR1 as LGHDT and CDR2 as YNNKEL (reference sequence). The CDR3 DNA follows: TGTGCCAGCAGACCAAATTCCGGGACAGGGGGTCGATACACCGGGGAGCTGTTTTTT. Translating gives CASRPNSGTGGRYTGELFF.

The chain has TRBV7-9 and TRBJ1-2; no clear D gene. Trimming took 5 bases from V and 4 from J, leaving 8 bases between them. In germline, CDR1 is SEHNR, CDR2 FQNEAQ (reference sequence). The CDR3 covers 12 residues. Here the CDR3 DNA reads TGTGCCAGCAGCGACGGAAGCTATGGCTACACCTTC. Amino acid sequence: CASSDGSYGYTF.

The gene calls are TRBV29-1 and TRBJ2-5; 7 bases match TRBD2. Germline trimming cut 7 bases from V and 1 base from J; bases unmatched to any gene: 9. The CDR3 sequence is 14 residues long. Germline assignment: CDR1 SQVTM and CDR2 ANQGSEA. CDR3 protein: CSAKVAGTQETQYF. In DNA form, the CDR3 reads TGCAGCGCTAAGGTAGCGGGTACCCAAGAGACCCAGTACTTC.

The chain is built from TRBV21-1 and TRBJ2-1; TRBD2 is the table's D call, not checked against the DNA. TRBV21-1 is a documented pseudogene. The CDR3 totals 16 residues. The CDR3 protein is CASSKVSLADYNEQFF. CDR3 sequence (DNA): TGTGCCAGCAGCAAAGTATCACTAGCGGACTACAATGAGCAGTTCTTC.

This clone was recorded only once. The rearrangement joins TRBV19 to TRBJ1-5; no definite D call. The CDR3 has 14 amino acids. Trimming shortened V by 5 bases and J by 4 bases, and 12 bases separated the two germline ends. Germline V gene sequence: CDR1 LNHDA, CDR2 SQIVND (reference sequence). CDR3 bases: TGTGCCAGTAGTCCGGCGGTGACAAATCAGCCCCAGCATTTT. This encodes CASSPAVTNQPQHF. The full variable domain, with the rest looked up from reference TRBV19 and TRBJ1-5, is DGGITQSPKYLFRKEGQNVTLSCEQNLNHDAMYWYRQDPGQGLRLIYYSQIVNDFQKGDIAEGYSVSREKKESFPLTVTSAQKNPTAFYLCASSPAVTNQPQHFGDGTRLSIL.

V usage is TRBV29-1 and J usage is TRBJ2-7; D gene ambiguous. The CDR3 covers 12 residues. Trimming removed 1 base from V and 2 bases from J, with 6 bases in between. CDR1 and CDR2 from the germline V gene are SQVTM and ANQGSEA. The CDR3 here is CSVEGAAYEQYF. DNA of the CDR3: TGCAGCGTTGAAGGGGCCGCCTACGAGCAGTACTTC.